This T cell receptor (beta chain) was found in a study of blood T cell repertoires in COVID-19. Study-wide background: The United States, Italy and Spain provided the acute and convalescent COVID-19 samples.

Germline V gene lookup returns CDR1 GTSNPN and CDR2 SVGIG (reference sequence). This CDR3 contains 9 residues. Trimming pared 5 bases from V and 11 bases from J, leaving 9 bases between. This table comes from immunoSEQ multiplex PCR, and its TCRdb copy is limited to in-frame clones, with some not included. The table lists under 350,000 clones, around nine tenths of them singletons. The study recruited people aged 18 to 89 years across more than 20 US areas. Participant-reported clinical history was the basis for cohort assignment. Sequencing was performed on PBMCs or T cells enriched from blood (not recorded which). The V and J genes are TRBV30 and TRBJ1-1; D not resolved. This TCR was sampled from a woman aged 55-69 years who had recovered from COVID-19. CDR3 bases: TGTGCCTGGGGGAGGTGGGCTTTCTTT. Residues: CAWGRWAFF.